Below, 24 T cell receptor beta chains from the same sample are listed, as sequenced in a study of metastatic and nonmetastatic thyroid tumors. Each patient came to thyroid surgery without any prior treatment (of any kind). MiXCR reprocessed the PCR reads for TCRdb. This table holds about 13,000 clones, about 22% found once. Material: blood. These receptors all come from a male donor with papillary thyroid cancer or a benign thyroid nodule (not recorded which). Some clones in this sample may be carry-over from other donors' samples.

By sample share, this clone is medium-sized. V usage is TRBV6-1 and J usage is TRBJ2-7; the D is unclear. Trimming removed 8 bases from V and 4 bases from J, with 6 bases in between. Germline-derived CDR1 and CDR2 are MNHNS and SASEGT. This CDR3 has 10 residues. The CDR3 protein is CASGPYEQYF. The CDR3 bases are TGTGCCAGCGGGCCTTACGAGCAGTACTTC.

This clone is medium-sized by share. The rearrangement joins TRBV5-1 to TRBJ2-3; 8 nucleotides match TRBD1. Trimming took 2 bases from V and 3 from J; bases not matched to a gene: 5. The CDR3 runs to 15 residues. Germline CDR1 reads SGHRS; CDR2 reads YFSETQ. The chain's CDR3 is CASSFLRTGTDTQYF. Here the CDR3 DNA reads TGCGCCAGCAGCTTCCTACGGACAGGGACAGATACGCAGTATTTT.

The chain has TRBV27 and TRBJ2-7; a possible D gene is TRBD2 (5 bases). The V end lost 5 bases, the J end lost 2 bases, and 13 bases lay between the germline ends. From germline, CDR1 is MNHEY and CDR2 SMNVEV (reference sequence). The CDR3 length is 14 residues. CDR3 sequence (DNA): TGTGCCAGCAGTCGACCAGCGGATGCCTACGAGCAGTACTTC. Residues: CASSRPADAYEQYF.

This clone has at least ten counts. The germline gene is not matched at one end of the junction; a read error may be the cause. The chain employs TRBV12-3 or TRBV12-4 and TRBJ2-2; possible D gene TRBD2, 5 bases. This CDR3 has 14 residues. The CDR3 region has the DNA TGTGCCAGCAGTTTAGCCCAGAGCACCGGGGAGCTGTTTTTC. It yields the protein CASSLAQSTGELFF.

Points on this clone: Its ends do not fully match the called genes, so a read error is possible. V gene TRBV24-1 combines with J gene TRBJ2-1; 8 bases fit TRBD2. There are 17 residues in the CDR3. Germline lookup yields CDR1 KGHDR and CDR2 SFDVKD. The CDR3 DNA sequence: TGTGCCAGCAGTCGAGCGGCCGGGGGGGCCCTTGCGGATGAGCAGTTCTTC. Translation gives CASSRAAGGALADEQFF.

The CDR3 sequence: CASSFRLAGPTGEFF. The CDR3 nucleotides are TGTGCCAGCAGTTTTAGGCTAGCGGGACCAACCGGGGAGTTCTTC. V and J are TRBV6-2 or TRBV6-3 and TRBJ2-1; 9 bases are shared with TRBD2. This CDR3 is 15 amino acids long. CDR1 and CDR2 (germline): MNHEY, SVGEGT. The V and J ends lost 4 bases and 14 bases, in that order; junction bases with no gene match: 15.

V and J are TRBV20-1 and TRBJ2-5, with 9 bases fitting TRBD1. Germline assignment: CDR1 DFQATT and CDR2 SNEGSKA (reference sequence). The CDR3 is 14 amino acids. The trim removed 2 bases at V and 5 bases at J, leaving 6 bases unmatched. CDR3 nucleotide sequence: TGCAGTGCTAGAAACAGGGGGCGCGTGGAGACCCAGTACTTC. It yields the protein CSARNRGRVETQYF.

The J gene is TRBJ1-5, the V gene TRBV24-1; tentative D call: TRBD1 (5 bases). Germline V lookup: CDR1 KGHDR, CDR2 SFDVKD. The CDR3 spans 13 residues. V was cut by 7 bases and J by 2 bases, with 8 bases left in between. CDR3 amino acids: CATRATGNQPQHF. CDR3 in DNA: TGTGCCACCAGGGCGACAGGCAATCAGCCCCAGCATTTT.

By share of the sample, this clone is medium-sized (0.01 to 0.1%). The chain couples TRBV28 to TRBJ1-1, with D uncertain. This CDR3 is built from 14 residues. V lost 6 bases and J lost 4, with 15 bases in between. CDR1 is MDHEN and CDR2 is SYDVKM in the germline V gene. This CDR3 reads CASSIGPGGTEAFF. CDR3 in DNA: TGTGCCAGCAGCATAGGGCCCGGTGGCACTGAAGCTTTCTTT. Variable domain in full (rest from reference TRBV28 and TRBJ1-1): DVKVTQSSRYLVKRTGEKVFLECVQDMDHENMFWYRQDPGLGLRLIYFSYDVKMKEKGDIPEGYSVSREKKERFSLILESASTNQTSMYLCASSIGPGGTEAFFGQGTRLTVV.

The table lists this clone with a few counts. V and J are TRBV15 and TRBJ2-7, with D possibly TRBD2 on 5 matching bases. The CDR3 consists of 15 residues. V was clipped by 1 base and J by 0 bases, with 10 bases between them. In germline, CDR1 is LNHNV, CDR2 YYDKDF (reference sequence). CDR3 in amino acids: CATSRGVGDSYEQYF. In nucleotides, the CDR3 is TGTGCCACCAGCAGAGGGGTCGGGGACTCCTACGAGCAGTACTTC.

J is TRBJ2-1 and V is TRBV7-3; 8 nucleotides agree with TRBD2. The CDR3 is 14 residues long. CDR1 and CDR2 (germline): SGHTA, FQGTGA. With 5 bases clipped from V and 5 bases from J, the junction kept 5 bases outside the gene matches. CDR3 in amino acids: CASSATSVDNEQFF. For the CDR3, the DNA is TGTGCCAGCAGCGCGACTAGCGTAGACAATGAGCAGTTCTTC.

This clone is categorized as medium-sized. The J gene is TRBJ1-3, the V gene TRBV6-1; D remains unclear. The CDR3 runs to 12 residues. Germline values: CDR1 MNHNS, CDR2 SASEGT. Trimming shortened V by 6 bases and J by 2 bases, and 5 bases separated the two germline ends. CDR3 DNA sequence: TGTGCCAGCAGCGGGGCTGGAAACACCATATATTTT. Its translation is CASSGAGNTIYF.

The table lists this clone with a few counts. The rearrangement links TRBV7-8 to TRBJ2-1, with 9 positions matching TRBD2. This CDR3 spans 15 amino acids. The J segment lost 7 bases and the V segment lost 4 bases, leaving 8 bases of the junction unmatched. In germline, CDR1 is SGHVS, CDR2 FQNEAQ. In nucleotides, the CDR3 is TGTGCCAGCAGCTACCCCCCTAGCGGGATAAATGAGCAGTTCTTC. Protein sequence: CASSYPPSGINEQFF. Full variable domain (remainder filled in from reference TRBV7-8 and TRBJ2-1): GAGVSQSPRYKVAKRGQDVALRCDPISGHVSLFWYQQALGQGPEFLTYFQNEAQLDKSGLPSDRFFAERPEGSVSTLKIQRTQQEDSAVYLCASSYPPSGINEQFFGPGTRLTVL.

The rearrangement links TRBV4-2 to TRBJ2-6, with 8 bases fitting TRBD1. This CDR3 region has 16 residues. CDR1 is LGHNA and CDR2 is YNFKEQ in the germline V gene. Trimming cost V 4 bases and J 1 base; bases outside gene matches: 3. CDR3 coding DNA: TGTGCCAGCAGCCGGGACAGGACATCTGGGGCCAACGTCCTGACTTTC. Translation: CASSRDRTSGANVLTF.

This clone was seen a few times. The rearrangement links TRBV12-3 or TRBV12-4 to TRBJ1-6; TRBD1 might be the D (5 bases). V was clipped by 1 base and J by 14 bases, with 12 bases between them. This CDR3 has 13 residues. The CDR3 bases are TGTGCCAGCAGTTTAGAACTCGGGGGGTCCCTCCACTTT. Translated, it gives CASSLELGGSLHF.

The chain employs TRBV20-1 and TRBJ2-7, with TRBD2 matching 13 bases. This CDR3 region has 15 residues. In germline, CDR1 is DFQATT, CDR2 SNEGSKA (reference sequence). V trimming: 5 bases; J trimming: 3 bases; junction bases outside the gene matches: 7. This CDR3 is CSAAPGTSGDYEQYF. CDR3 in DNA: TGCAGTGCTGCCCCCGGGACTAGCGGGGACTACGAGCAGTACTTC.

The sample holds many counts of this clone. The CDR3 DNA sequence: TGTGCCAGTAGTCTGACCCCCCAGGGGGCTCGTACAGATACGCAGTATTTT. Translation gives CASSLTPQGARTDTQYF. The rearrangement uses TRBV19 and TRBJ2-3; 8 nucleotides agree with TRBD1. The CDR3 sequence is 17 residues long. From germline, CDR1 is LNHDA and CDR2 SQIVND (reference sequence). Trimming cost V 5 bases and J 3 bases; bases outside gene matches: 13.

This clone was seen more than once but under ten times. The V call is TRBV20-1, the J call TRBJ1-1; 9 bases line up with TRBD1. Germline CDR1 and CDR2: DFQATT and SNEGSKA (reference sequence). This CDR3 has 14 residues. J was trimmed by 4 bases and V by 4 bases; bases with no gene match: 7. In nucleotides, the CDR3 is TGCAGTGCTATGGGAGACAGGGGGGCCACTGAAGCTTTCTTT. Translated: CSAMGDRGATEAFF.

This clone occurred a few times. The rearrangement uses TRBV12-3 or TRBV12-4 and TRBJ1-1; the D gene is possibly TRBD1 (5 bases). V lost 6 bases and J 8 bases, leaving 13 bases between the germline ends. The CDR3 runs 12 residues. The CDR3 DNA reads as TGTGCCAGCAGCTCCCAGGACAAGGAAGCTTTCTTT. This translates into CASSSQDKEAFF.

This sequence joins TRBV20-1 and TRBJ2-3; D ambiguous. CDR3 size: 17 residues. Trimming left V 1 base short and J 2 bases short, with 19 bases between. The germline V gene has CDR1 DFQATT and CDR2 SNEGSKA (reference sequence). CDR3: CSARAPYSPDITDTQYF. The DNA for the CDR3 is TGCAGTGCTAGAGCTCCTTACAGCCCCGATATCACAGATACGCAGTATTTT.

The rearrangement uses TRBV7-6 and TRBJ1-2, with D possibly TRBD1 on 5 matching bases. V dropped 3 bases and J dropped 7 bases, with 15 bases sitting between them. This CDR3 spans 14 amino acids. The germline V gene has CDR1 SGHVS and CDR2 FNYEAQ. CDR3 DNA: TGTGCCAGCAGCTTGGGCAGGGAGGGATTTGGCTACACCTTC. Encoded protein: CASSLGREGFGYTF.

This clone has more than one count but fewer than ten. The chain joins TRBV27 to TRBJ2-7, with TRBD2 as a possible D gene (5 bases). This CDR3 is 14 amino acids long. The V end lost 3 bases, the J end lost 3 bases, and 12 bases lay between the germline ends. Per germline, CDR1 MNHEY and CDR2 SMNVEV (reference sequence). The CDR3 DNA is TGTGCCAGCAGTTTGGGGAGAGGGTTCTACGAGCAGTACTTC. Amino acid sequence: CASSLGRGFYEQYF.

This clone is medium-sized in the sample. This chain joins TRBV6-4 and TRBJ2-7; 10 nucleotides match TRBD2. Trimming removed 5 bases from V and 0 bases from J; junction bases left unmatched: 19. This CDR3 contains 20 residues. The germline CDR1 and CDR2 sequences are MRHNA and SNTAGT. In nucleotides, the CDR3 is TGTGCCAGCAGTCCTGACAGGGTTGGTAGCGGGAGGCTTATCTCCTACGAGCAGTACTTC. Its translation: CASSPDRVGSGRLISYEQYF.

This clone was counted between two and nine times. At the DNA level, this CDR3 is encoded by other sequences in the same sample as well. The chain recombines TRBV25-1 with TRBJ2-7; perhaps TRBD2 as D (5 bases). This CDR3 comprises 14 residues. V dropped 1 base and J dropped 2 bases, with 9 bases sitting between them. Germline loops: CDR1 MGHDK, CDR2 SYGVNS. The CDR3 nucleotides read TGTGCCAGCAGTGAATGGGGAGCCGCCTACGAGCAGTACTTC. Translation: CASSEWGAAYEQYF.